The 15 T cell receptor beta chains in this list originate from one sample, sequenced in a study of blood T cell repertoires in COVID-19. Produced via immunoSEQ multiplex PCR; TCRdb's table is partial and in-frame only. The repertoire holds 160,000 or so clones, with approximately 91% as singletons. Source material: peripheral blood. These receptor sequences come from a man younger than 35 with acute or convalescent COVID-19.

V is TRBV5-1 and J is TRBJ1-6; 8 nucleotides align to TRBD1. The CDR3 runs 15 residues. The germline CDR1 and CDR2 sequences are SGHRS and YFSETQ. V shed 4 bases and J 4 bases; nucleotides not matched to a gene: 4. The CDR3 spells CASSPDRAYNSPLHF. DNA of the CDR3: TGCGCCAGCAGCCCGGACAGGGCTTATAATTCACCCCTCCACTTT.

This clone occurred a few times. The chain joins TRBV9 to TRBJ2-1, with 15 bases lining up with TRBD2. Germline loops: CDR1 SGDLS, CDR2 YYNGEE. The trim removed 4 bases at V and 7 bases at J, leaving 3 bases unmatched. The CDR3 is made up of 15 amino acids. The CDR3 nucleotides are TGTGCCAGCAGCTTAGGACTAGCGGGAGGGAATGAGCAGTTCTTC. This gives the protein CASSLGLAGGNEQFF.

This clone was observed a handful of times. This chain joins TRBV19 and TRBJ1-4; TRBD1 aligns across 9 bases. J gave up 7 bases and V 4 bases, and 7 bases lay outside the gene matches. The CDR3 runs to 15 residues. Germline V gives CDR1 LNHDA, CDR2 SQIVND (reference sequence). The DNA of the CDR3 is TGTGCCAGTAGTACCCCGGGACAGGGAGGTGAAAAACTGTTTTTT. Its translation: CASSTPGQGGEKLFF.

The chain combines TRBV18 with TRBJ1-4, with 8 bases aligning to TRBD1. The CDR3 totals 16 residues. With 3 bases clipped from V and 8 bases from J, the junction kept 11 bases outside the gene matches. Germline V lookup: CDR1 KGHSH, CDR2 LQKENI. CDR3 sequence reads: CASSPYQGAVGEKLFF. CDR3 coding DNA: TGTGCCAGCTCACCTTACCAGGGGGCGGTCGGCGAAAAACTGTTTTTT.

The chain couples TRBV11-1 to TRBJ2-2; 7 nucleotides align to TRBD1. Germline CDR1 is SGHAT and CDR2 is FQDESV (reference sequence). This CDR3 spans 15 amino acids. J lost 1 base, V lost 6 bases, and 5 bases had no gene match. The CDR3 DNA reads as TGTGCCAGCAGTCCCGGGACAGAGAACACCGGGGAGCTGTTTTTT. As protein: CASSPGTENTGELFF.

The V gene is TRBV2, the J gene TRBJ1-6; 11 positions agree with TRBD1. The CDR3 has 14 residues. After removal of 4 bases from V and 13 bases from J, the junction contained 6 bases not matched to a gene. The V gene's germline CDR1 is SNHLY and CDR2 FYNNEI. CDR3: CASSVGTGGFPLHF. In nucleotides, the CDR3 is TGTGCCAGCAGTGTTGGGACAGGGGGATTCCCCCTCCACTTT. Full variable domain (remainder filled in from reference TRBV2 and TRBJ1-6): EPEVTQTPSHQVTQMGQEVILRCVPISNHLYFYWYRQILGQKVEFLVSFYNNEISEKSEIFDDQFSVERPDGSNFTLKIRSTKLEDSAMYFCASSVGTGGFPLHFGNGTRLTVT.

The rearrangement uses TRBV27 and TRBJ2-7, with 9 bases identical to TRBD1. V was clipped by 3 bases and J by 12 bases; unmatched bases: 12. Germline-derived CDR1 and CDR2 are MNHEY and SMNVEV (reference sequence). The CDR3 runs to 14 residues. CDR3 loop: CASSFKGTGTLLYF. The CDR3 DNA sequence: TGTGCCAGCAGTTTCAAAGGGACAGGGACCCTCCTGTACTTC.

The chain has TRBV9 and TRBJ2-1; 8 bases are a match to TRBD2. The germline gives CDR1 SGDLS, CDR2 YYNGEE. V dropped 0 bases and J dropped 6; count of bases not matched to a gene: 5. The CDR3 is made up of 15 amino acids. CDR3 loop: CASSVGSSGSNEQFF. CDR3 DNA: TGTGCCAGCAGCGTAGGGTCTAGCGGGTCCAATGAGCAGTTCTTC. Complete variable domain (other parts from reference TRBV9 and TRBJ2-1): DSGVTQTPKHLITATGQRVTLRCSPRSGDLSVYWYQQSLDQGLQFLIQYYNGEERAKGNILERFSAQQFPDLHSELNLSSLELGDSALYFCASSVGSSGSNEQFFGPGTRLTVL.

The chain is built from TRBV4-2 and TRBJ2-1; 7 bases are shared with TRBD2. Germline V gives CDR1 LGHNA, CDR2 YNFKEQ. The CDR3 covers 21 residues. The J segment lost 0 bases and the V segment lost 3 bases, leaving 20 bases of the junction unmatched. The CDR3 protein is CASSQVSSGGIHAGSYNEQFF. Written as DNA, the CDR3 is TGTGCCAGCAGCCAGGTCTCCTCGGGAGGAATCCATGCTGGCTCCTACAATGAGCAGTTCTTC.

The chain has TRBV4-2 and TRBJ1-2; 7 bases fit TRBD1. Germline V CDR1 and CDR2: LGHNA, YNFKEQ. V lost 0 bases and J lost 8; bases outside the gene matches: 9. CDR3 length: 15 residues. The CDR3 here is CASSQDGDRDGGYTF. For the CDR3, the DNA is TGTGCCAGCAGCCAAGATGGAGACAGGGACGGGGGCTACACCTTC.

This clone was counted only a few times. The CDR3 DNA reads as TGTGCCAGCAGCCGACGGGACTCCCTAAGCTCCTACGAGCAGTACTTC. Protein sequence: CASSRRDSLSSYEQYF. The chain links TRBV7-6 to TRBJ2-7; a possible D gene is TRBD2 (6 bases). V was shortened by 5 bases and J by 0 bases, with 17 bases between the two germline ends. The CDR3 extends over 16 amino acids. Germline CDR1 SGHVS, CDR2 FNYEAQ. The full variable domain, its missing parts supplied by reference TRBV7-6 and TRBJ2-7, is GAGVSQSPRYKVTKRGQDVALRCDPISGHVSLYWYRQALGQGPEFLTYFNYEAQQDKSGLPNDRFSAERPEGSISTLTIQRTEQRDSAMYRCASSRRDSLSSYEQYFGPGTRLTVT.

The V call is TRBV5-5, the J call TRBJ2-1; maybe TRBD2 (5 bases). The CDR3 totals 14 residues. Germline CDR1 and CDR2: SGHKS and YYEKEE (reference sequence). Trimming cost V 4 bases and J 2 bases, with 10 bases left between them. As DNA, the CDR3 is TGTGCCAGCAGCGTAGAGGGCCCCTACAATGAGCAGTTCTTC. Its protein is CASSVEGPYNEQFF.

The rearrangement links TRBV12-3 or TRBV12-4 to TRBJ1-5; D is uncertain. With 3 bases removed from V and 11 bases from J, the gap between germline ends came to 14 bases. The CDR3 is 13 residues long. CDR3 amino acids: CASSFDTYSSQHF. In nucleotides, the CDR3 is TGTGCCAGCAGTTTCGACACGTATTCCTCCCAGCATTTT.

The chain joins TRBV27 to TRBJ1-6; 9 bases fit TRBD1. Germline V gives CDR1 MNHEY, CDR2 SMNVEV (reference sequence). V trimming: 6 bases; J trimming: 10 bases; junction bases outside the gene matches: 16. The CDR3 has 17 residues. The CDR3 DNA follows: TGTGCCAGCAGCCTGCGCTTGGGACAGGGCTTCAAGTCACCCCTCCACTTT. It encodes CASSLRLGQGFKSPLHF.

V is TRBV7-6 and J is TRBJ1-6; D is uncertain. The CDR3 sequence is 18 residues long. Trimming stripped 0 bases from V and 0 bases from J, with 12 bases between. Germline V gene sequence: CDR1 SGHVS, CDR2 FNYEAQ. The CDR3: CASSLAAKPNSYNSPLHF. The CDR3 region has the DNA TGTGCCAGCAGCTTAGCAGCCAAGCCTAACTCCTATAATTCACCCCTCCACTTT.